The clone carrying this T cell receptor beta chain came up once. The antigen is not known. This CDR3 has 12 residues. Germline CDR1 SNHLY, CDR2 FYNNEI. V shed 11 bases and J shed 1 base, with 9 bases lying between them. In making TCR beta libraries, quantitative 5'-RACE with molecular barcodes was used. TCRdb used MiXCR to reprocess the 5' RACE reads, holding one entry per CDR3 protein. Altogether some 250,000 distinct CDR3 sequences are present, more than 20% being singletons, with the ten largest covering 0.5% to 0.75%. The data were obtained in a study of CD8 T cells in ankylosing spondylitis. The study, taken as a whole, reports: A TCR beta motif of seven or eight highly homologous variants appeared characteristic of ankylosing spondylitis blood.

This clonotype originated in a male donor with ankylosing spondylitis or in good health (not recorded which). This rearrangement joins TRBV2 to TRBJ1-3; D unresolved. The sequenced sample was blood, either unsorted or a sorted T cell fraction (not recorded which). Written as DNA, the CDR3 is TGTGCCTCCCGGAAATCTGGAAACACCATATATTTT. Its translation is CASRKSGNTIYF.